The rows below give T cell receptor beta chains drawn from one sample of a study of identical twins. TCRdb fed the 5' RACE reads into MiXCR, producing one record per CDR3 protein. The data show 420,000 or so distinct CDR3 sequences, about 18% seen once. The specimen sequenced was naive T cells sorted from blood. These receptors were taken from a middle-aged man in good health. Both conserved end residues are part of each CDR3. A D gene is named only where the DNA matches it firmly. Size tells how often a clone was seen (once, few, many) or the class of an expanded clone, and some rows leave it out.

v_gene	abundance	j_gene	d_gene	CDR3nt	CDR3aa
TRBV5-6	-	TRBJ2-5	-	TGTGCCAGCAGCTTCCCGACACGGCTCCAAGAGACCCAGTACTTC	CASSFPTRLQETQYF
TRBV12-3/TRBV12-4	many	TRBJ2-3	-	TGTGCCAGCAGTCCGATACTAGCCGATACGCAGTATTTT	CASSPILADTQYF
TRBV15	-	TRBJ2-7	TRBD1	TGTGCCACCAGCAGAGGGGGACAGGGTAAAGACGAGCAGTACTTC	CATSRGGQGKDEQYF
TRBV5-1	many	TRBJ2-1	-	TGCGCCAGCAGCTTGGAAACAGGGAAGTACAATGAGCAGTTCTTC	CASSLETGKYNEQFF
TRBV5-1	many	TRBJ2-3	-	TGCGCCAGCAGCACCGACCCCACAGATACGCAGTATTTT	CASSTDPTDTQYF
TRBV29-1	-	TRBJ2-6	-	TGCAGCGTTGAGGAGGGTTCGCCTGGGGCCAACGTCCTGACTTTC	CSVEEGSPGANVLTF
TRBV6-1	once	TRBJ2-6	-	TGTGCCAGCAGGCCACAGGTTGCTGGGGCCAACGTCCTGACTTTC	CASRPQVAGANVLTF
TRBV24-1	few	TRBJ2-1	TRBD2	TGTGCCACCAGTGATTTAAGCGGGAGAGGAAATGAGCAGTTCTTC	CATSDLSGRGNEQFF
TRBV4-3	-	TRBJ2-7	-	TGCGCCAGCAGCCAAGATAAGGGGACGGTTCCCTACGAGCAGTACTTC	CASSQDKGTVPYEQYF
TRBV20-1	-	TRBJ1-1	-	TGCAGTGCTAGAGGGGACGCCTTGCTGGGAGCTTTCTTT	CSARGDALLGAFF
TRBV5-1	-	TRBJ1-1	-	TGCGCCAGCAGCTTGGACTGGGGTACTGAAGCTTTCTTT	CASSLDWGTEAFF
TRBV11-2	many	TRBJ2-5	TRBD2	TGTGCCAGCAGCTTAGAAGGGACTAGCGGGAGCACCCAGTACTTC	CASSLEGTSGSTQYF
TRBV20-1	-	TRBJ2-6	TRBD2	TGCAGTGCTAGAGTTGAAGCGGGAGGGCCAGGGTTCTCTGGGGCCAACGTCCTGAGTTTC	CSARVEAGGPGFSGANVLSF
TRBV7-2	few	TRBJ1-6	TRBD1	TGTGCCAGCAGCTTTCGACAGGGAAATTCACCCCTCCACTTT	CASSFRQGNSPLHF
TRBV12-3/TRBV12-4	many	TRBJ2-2	TRBD2	TGTGCCAGCAGACTAGCGGGGACGAACACCGGGGAGCTGTTTTTT	CASRLAGTNTGELFF
TRBV5-1	-	TRBJ1-2	-	TGCGCCACTTCGGTGGGTCGGGGTAAAGACTATGGCTACACCTTC	CATSVGRGKDYGYTF
TRBV4-3	many	TRBJ2-7	TRBD1	TGCGCCAGCAGCGAAGTAACAGGGGGCACGTACGAGCAGTACTTC	CASSEVTGGTYEQYF
TRBV7-2	-	TRBJ2-7	TRBD1	TGTGCCAGCAGCCATGCCCTCTCGACAGGGAAAGATTACGAGCAGTACTTC	CASSHALSTGKDYEQYF
TRBV20-1	few	TRBJ2-1	TRBD2	TGCAGTGCCCCCCAAAGGAGCGGGAGCCACAATGAGCAGTTCTTC	CSAPQRSGSHNEQFF
TRBV4-2	-	TRBJ2-2	-	TGTGCCAGCAGCCAAGCTTACCCGAACACCGGGGAGCTGTTTTTT	CASSQAYPNTGELFF
TRBV18	many	TRBJ2-1	-	TGTGCCAGCTCAATCGACACGAATGAGCAGTTCTTC	CASSIDTNEQFF
TRBV30	-	TRBJ2-7	-	TGTGCCTGGAGCAGGGTAGGTTACGAGCAGTACTTC	CAWSRVGYEQYF
TRBV20-1	-	TRBJ2-1	-	TGCAGTGCTATTTCGGGGAGCTCCTACAATGAGCAGTTCTTC	CSAISGSSYNEQFF
TRBV5-1	-	TRBJ2-4	-	TGCGCCAGCAGCTTCTTTGGGCCTTTCCGGGACAAAAACATTCAGTACTTC	CASSFFGPFRDKNIQYF
TRBV7-9	-	TRBJ2-1	-	TGTGCCAGCAGCCATCGTGGACATTATACTTTAGACAATGAGCAGTTCTTC	CASSHRGHYTLDNEQFF
TRBV5-1	many	TRBJ2-5	-	TGCGCCAGCAGCCAGGGGCCGGGGGGAGAGACCCAGTACTTC	CASSQGPGGETQYF
TRBV25-1	few	TRBJ2-3	TRBD1	TGTGCCACCAGAACGGGACAGGGGAGAACAGATACGCAGTATTTT	CATRTGQGRTDTQYF
TRBV7-6	-	TRBJ2-3	TRBD2	TGTGCCAGCAGCCGAAAAGCCGGGACTAGCGGGGCAGATACGCAGTATTTT	CASSRKAGTSGADTQYF
TRBV5-1	-	TRBJ1-1	-	TGCGCCAGCAGCGGGGGGGGGCAGGGAAACACTGAAGCTTTCTTT	CASSGGGQGNTEAFF
TRBV20-1	many	TRBJ2-1	-	TGCAGTGCTAAATACCCAGGGGGGGGAAACAATGAGCAGTTCTTC	CSAKYPGGGNNEQFF
TRBV7-2	few	TRBJ2-7	TRBD1	TGTGCCAGCAGCTTCGGGGACAGTCAGTACGAGCAGTACTTC	CASSFGDSQYEQYF
TRBV5-1	-	TRBJ2-2	TRBD1	TGCGCCAGCAGCTTAGCCCCGGGACAGGTTCGCACCGGGGAGCTGTTTTTT	CASSLAPGQVRTGELFF
TRBV10-2	-	TRBJ1-1	-	TGCGCCATCGCACAAGGGAGCACCACTGAAGCTTTCTTT	CAIAQGSTTEAFF
TRBV7-9	-	TRBJ2-7	-	TGTGCCAGCAGTTTATTGACAGCTCCCGCCTACGAGCAGTACTTC	CASSLLTAPAYEQYF
TRBV20-1	-	TRBJ1-5	TRBD1	TGCAGTGCTAGAGATGCGAGACAGGGGAACAATCAGCCCCAGCATTTT	CSARDARQGNNQPQHF
TRBV12-3/TRBV12-4	-	TRBJ1-6	-	TGTGCCAGCAGTTTAGATAGCTCCTATAATTCACCCCTCCACTTT	CASSLDSSYNSPLHF
TRBV20-1	few	TRBJ2-3	-	TGCAGTGCTAGAGATCCCTTAGGGCCAGATACGCAGTATTTT	CSARDPLGPDTQYF
TRBV6-1	many	TRBJ2-3	TRBD2	TGTGCCAGCAGCCGACTAGCGGGGCCCACAGATACGCAGTATTTT	CASSRLAGPTDTQYF
TRBV9	-	TRBJ2-3	TRBD2	TGTGCCAGCAGTATTAACATTGGGACTAGCGGGGCTAGCACAGATACGCAGTATTTT	CASSINIGTSGASTDTQYF
TRBV29-1	-	TRBJ1-2	TRBD1	TGCAGCGTTGAAAACAGGGGTTTCTATGGCTACACCTTC	CSVENRGFYGYTF
TRBV20-1	many	TRBJ2-1	-	TGCAGTGCTAGAGACGTGGGTTATGAGCAGTTCTTC	CSARDVGYEQFF
TRBV29-1	-	TRBJ2-7	TRBD1	TGCAGCGTTGAAGTGGGGACAGGGCTCCTAGGGGAGCAGTACTTC	CSVEVGTGLLGEQYF
TRBV5-1	-	TRBJ1-1	-	TGCGCCAGCAGCTTGTCAGAGACGAACACTGAAGCTTTCTTT	CASSLSETNTEAFF
TRBV12-3/TRBV12-4	many	TRBJ2-5	TRBD2	TGTGCCAGCAGTTTCGCTAGCGGGGTTTTGGAGACCCAGTACTTC	CASSFASGVLETQYF
TRBV18	many	TRBJ2-2	-	TGTGCCAGCTCACCACGATCCAGGGGAGTTGACGGGGAGCTGTTTTTT	CASSPRSRGVDGELFF
TRBV7-2	many	TRBJ2-1	-	TGTGCCAGCAGCTACACACGGAAAAACAATGAGCAGTTCTTC	CASSYTRKNNEQFF
TRBV12-3/TRBV12-4	-	TRBJ1-6	-	TGTGCCAGCAGTTTCGATAATTCACCCCTCCACTTT	CASSFDNSPLHF
TRBV20-1	-	TRBJ1-5	-	TGCAGTGCTAGAGGGAACAATCAGCCCCAGCATTTT	CSARGNNQPQHF
TRBV27	-	TRBJ2-7	-	TGTGCCAGCAGTTCGCTGGGGGGACAGTACGAGCAGTACTTC	CASSSLGGQYEQYF
TRBV9	-	TRBJ2-1	-	TGTGCCAGCAGCGTCACAGGGAGCTCCTACAATGAGCAGTTCTTC	CASSVTGSSYNEQFF
TRBV29-1	few	TRBJ2-3	-	TGCAGCGTTGAGGGGGGGCCGACTAGCACAGATACGCAGTATTTT	CSVEGGPTSTDTQYF
TRBV20-1	-	TRBJ2-7	-	TGCAGTGCTAGACGTAAGCAGTACGAGCAGTACTTC	CSARRKQYEQYF
TRBV5-1	few	TRBJ2-2	TRBD2	TGCGCCAGTGCTCAACTAGCGGATAAGACCGGGGAGCTGTTTTTT	CASAQLADKTGELFF